The T cell receptor (beta chain) described here comes from a study of blood T cell repertoires in COVID-19 (dated by TCRdb to the early 2020s). Turning to the overall study: Samples covering the acute and convalescent phases of COVID-19 were provided by collaborators in the United States, Italy and Spain. Subjects who had been exposed to COVID-19, were actively infected with it, or had recovered from it provided the deeply sampled blood TCRbeta repertoires that made up the dataset. The material from the prospective study consisted of cDNA or gDNA derived from T cells, B-cell-depleted T cells, or PBMCs. Sample metadata almost always included a de-identified subject ID, COVID-19 status, age in years and sex. The samples were drawn from the first 160 participants of the ongoing ImmuneRACE study and from 950 to 1,500 subjects provided by 6 global collaborators. The repertoires were made available in a free public database intended to serve as a resource for research on the immune response to SARS-CoV-2. Where HLA class I and class II types were available, the types were taken from metadata supplied by the sample provider, not from assay-based typing.

The CDR3 goes from the cysteine to the phenylalanine over 16 residues. Here the CDR3 DNA is all that survives: 48 bases in frame from base 1. Trimming removed 6 bases from V and 11 bases from J, leaving 28 bases between the germline ends. The germline V gene yields SGHTA for CDR1 and FQGNSA for CDR2. The study at large found these results: Clinical and demographic metadata were provided uncurated, with the amount varying by source and participant.

TCRbeta CDR3 regions were amplified from genomic DNA by means of the immunoSEQ Assay, a bias-controlled multiplex PCR. As for the authors' bioinformatics: Nucleated cell counts per sample were estimated from amplification of reference gene primers within the assay. To quantify the absolute abundance of each unique TCRbeta CDR3 rearrangement, sequence reads were collapsed and filtered. For each sample, productive Simpson clonality was calculated as the square root of Simpson's diversity index across productive rearrangements. The table was pulled from immuneACCESS by TCRdb, which kept in-frame rearrangements only. Such tables lose some clones; where checked, under half of the loss comes from unresolved V genes, and the rest has no known cause. V and J calls and clone size are as listed in that table; D and trimming were resolved from the DNA. This sample lists about 120,000 clones; around 81% were detected once. 8% to 13% of the sample rests with the top ten.

Whole blood was collected in K2EDTA tubes by collaborating institutions according to the institutions' own protocols. For TCRbeta analysis, collaborators shipped samples in one of three forms: frozen whole blood, isolated PBMCs, or DNA extracted from either of those sample types. This clone was seen once. What this receptor recognizes is not known. It has no much larger one-base neighbor in the sample; base qualities were not kept. The chain couples TRBV7-2 to TRBJ1-1; the D gene remains uncertain. The TCR comes from a human donor in a cohort sampled during active COVID-19. Sequenced: peripheral blood. The DNA reads TGTGCCAGCAGGACCCCTGAAGGGAGGCGGCGCTCCGGGGCTTTCTTT. Translated, it reads CASRTPEGRRRSGAFF.